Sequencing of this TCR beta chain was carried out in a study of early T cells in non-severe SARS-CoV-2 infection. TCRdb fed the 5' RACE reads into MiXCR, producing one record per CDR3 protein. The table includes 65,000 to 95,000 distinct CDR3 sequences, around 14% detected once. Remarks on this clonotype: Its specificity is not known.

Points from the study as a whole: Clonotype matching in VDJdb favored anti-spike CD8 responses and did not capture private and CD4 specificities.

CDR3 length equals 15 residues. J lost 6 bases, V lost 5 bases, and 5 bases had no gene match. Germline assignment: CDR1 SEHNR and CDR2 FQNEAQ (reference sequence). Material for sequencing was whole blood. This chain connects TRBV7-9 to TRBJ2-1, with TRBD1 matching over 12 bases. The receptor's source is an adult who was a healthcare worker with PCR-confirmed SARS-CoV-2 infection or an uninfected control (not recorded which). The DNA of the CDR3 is TGTGCCAGCAGCCAGGGACAGGGGGCGGTCAATGAGCAGTTCTTC. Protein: CASSQGQGAVNEQFF.